The 21 T cell receptor beta chains in this list originate from one sample, sequenced in a study of patients and donors after allogeneic stem cell transplantation. Using its own MiXCR run on the RT-PCR reads, TCRdb lists one record per CDR3 protein. The sample includes about 8,800 distinct CDR3 sequences, 4% of them seen just once. What was sequenced was blood, either unsorted or a sorted T cell fraction (not recorded which). These TCRs come from a human donor who was either an allogeneic HSCT recipient or a stem cell or donor lymphocyte infusion donor (not recorded which). It is not recorded whose cells these are; they may come from a transplant donor.

This clonotype showed up many times. The chain combines TRBV7-9 with TRBJ2-1; D may be TRBD2 (6 bases). V was cut by 3 bases and J by 4 bases, with 19 bases left in between. CDR3 length: 17 residues. Germline V gene lookup returns CDR1 SEHNR and CDR2 FQNEAQ (reference sequence). The CDR3: CASSFRRQGLLYNEQFF. CDR3 coding DNA: TGTGCCAGCAGCTTCAGGCGGCAGGGACTTTTGTACAATGAGCAGTTCTTC.

With regard to this clonotype: A much larger clone differs from this one at a single base, so this may be a read error. This chain joins TRBV4-1 and TRBJ2-7, with D perhaps matching TRBD2 (6 bases). V gave up 2 bases and J gave up 4 bases, with 12 bases separating them. CDR3 length: 14 residues. The V gene's germline CDR1 is MGHRA and CDR2 YSYEKL. The CDR3 is CASSQPGRGYEQYF. Written as DNA, the CDR3 is TGCGCCAGCAGCCAACCGGGACGGGGGTACGAGCAGTACTTC.

This clonotype was seen ten or more times. The genes are TRBV20-1 and TRBJ1-5; maybe TRBD1 (5 bases). Trimming removed 5 bases at V and 4 bases at J, with 24 bases between. The CDR3 runs to 17 residues. Looked up from germline, CDR1 is DFQATT and CDR2 is SNEGSKA (reference sequence). CDR3 sequence reads: CSAQKRSGPSLNQPQHF. DNA for the CDR3: TGCAGTGCTCAGAAAAGGTCAGGGCCCTCATTAAATCAGCCCCAGCATTTT.

This clonotype was counted ten times or more. The chain combines TRBV29-1 with TRBJ2-3, with D perhaps TRBD1 (5 bases). The CDR3 is 14 residues long. V was shortened by 1 base and J by 1 base, with 9 bases between the two germline ends. Germline V CDR1 and CDR2: SQVTM, ANQGSEA. CDR3 amino acids: CSVEGRVRTDTQYF. The CDR3 bases are TGCAGCGTTGAAGGCAGGGTCCGCACAGATACGCAGTATTTT.

The genes are TRBV28 and TRBJ2-7, with D perhaps TRBD1 (5 bases). Germline V gene data show CDR1 as MDHEN and CDR2 as SYDVKM. V was pared by 6 bases and J by 1 base, with 13 bases between. The CDR3 is made up of 14 amino acids. CDR3 amino acids: CASSQGDRSYEQYF. In DNA, the CDR3 is TGTGCCAGCAGCCAGGGCGACAGATCCTACGAGCAGTACTTC.

There are many counts of this clonotype. The V and J genes are TRBV5-1 and TRBJ2-5; D remains ambiguous. CDR1 and CDR2 from the germline V gene are SGHRS and YFSETQ. This CDR3 region has 12 residues. The V gene lost 0 bases and the J gene lost 4 bases, with 4 bases spanning the gap. Written as DNA, the CDR3 is TGCGCCAGCAGCTTGGCAGGAGAGACCCAGTACTTC. Translation: CASSLAGETQYF.

This clonotype counts as medium-sized. This sequence joins TRBV5-1 and TRBJ1-4; 7 bases fit TRBD1. The germline gives CDR1 SGHRS, CDR2 YFSETQ. The CDR3 contains 15 residues. The ends lost 4 bases at V and 4 bases at J; junction bases unmatched: 7. The CDR3 DNA reads as TGCGCCAGCAGCCTGGCGGGACAGCTTAATGAAAAACTGTTTTTT. Its translation is CASSLAGQLNEKLFF. The whole variable domain, filled in from reference TRBV5-1 and TRBJ1-4, reads KAGVTQTPRYLIKTRGQQVTLSCSPISGHRSVSWYQQTPGQGLQFLFEYFSETQRNKGNFPGRFSGRQFSNSRSEMNVSTLELGDSALYLCASSLAGQLNEKLFFGSGTQLSVL.

This clonotype was picked up many times. The chain carries TRBV4-2 and TRBJ2-1, with 11 bases that match TRBD1. The germline V gene has CDR1 LGHNA and CDR2 YNFKEQ. The V segment lost 4 bases and the J segment 6 bases; nucleotides outside the gene matches: 2. The length of the CDR3 is 14 residues. The CDR3 bases are TGTGCCAGCAGCCTGGGACAGGGGGGCAATGAGCAGTTCTTC. Its protein product is CASSLGQGGNEQFF.

The table lists this clonotype with many counts. This sequence joins TRBV20-1 and TRBJ2-5, with D perhaps matching TRBD2 (6 bases). This CDR3 has 12 amino acids. Deletions cut 4 bases from V and 2 bases from J, with 8 bases between. The germline V gene has CDR1 DFQATT and CDR2 SNEGSKA (reference sequence). CDR3 protein: CSANGGQETQYF. The CDR3 DNA follows: TGCAGTGCTAACGGGGGTCAAGAGACCCAGTACTTC.

This clonotype showed up many times. The V call is TRBV2, the J call TRBJ2-5, with 14 bases matching TRBD2. The CDR3 consists of 16 residues. The germline V gene has CDR1 SNHLY and CDR2 FYNNEI. J lost 5 bases, V lost 3 bases, and 5 bases had no gene match. CDR3 coding DNA: TGTGCCAGCAGTGAGACTAGCGGGAGGGCCTCGGAGACCCAGTACTTC. Its translation is CASSETSGRASETQYF.

This clonotype was observed many times. V gene TRBV18 combines with J gene TRBJ2-7; D is uncertain. Per germline, CDR1 KGHSH and CDR2 LQKENI. The CDR3 runs 12 residues. Trimming shortened V by 5 bases and J by 2 bases, and 7 bases separated the two germline ends. Written as DNA, the CDR3 is TGTGCCAGCTCAGAAGGGCCCTACGAGCAGTACTTC. The encoded protein is CASSEGPYEQYF.

This clonotype was counted many times. The chain uses TRBV5-1 and TRBJ2-3; D might be TRBD1 (5 bases). CDR3 length equals 15 residues. The V gene's germline CDR1 is SGHRS and CDR2 YFSETQ. V shed 5 bases and J shed 4 bases, with 17 bases lying between them. CDR3 region: CASRGQVSASDTQYF. CDR3 DNA sequence: TGCGCCAGCAGGGGGCAGGTGAGCGCTTCAGATACGCAGTATTTT.

This clonotype has a count of ten or more. V is TRBV10-3 and J is TRBJ2-3; D might be TRBD1 or TRBD2, each matching 5 bases. V was pared by 4 bases and J by 3 bases, with 5 bases between. Germline CDR1 reads ENHRY; CDR2 reads SYGVKD. The CDR3 is made up of 12 amino acids. DNA for the CDR3: TGTGCCATCAGTGGGGGGACAGATACGCAGTATTTT. This translates into CAISGGTDTQYF.

Sample share makes this clonotype medium-sized. This chain joins TRBV7-2 and TRBJ1-1; D not certain. Germline-derived CDR1 and CDR2 are SGHTA and FQGNSA. The CDR3 extends over 15 amino acids. The germline V and J ends were trimmed by 1 base and 4 bases, with 13 bases remaining between them. The CDR3: CASSLEDRRSTEAFF. The CDR3 DNA is TGTGCCAGCAGCTTAGAAGACCGGAGAAGCACTGAAGCTTTCTTT. The full variable domain, with the rest looked up from reference TRBV7-2 and TRBJ1-1, is GAGVSQSPSNKVTEKGKDVELRCDPISGHTALYWYRQSLGQGLEFLIYFQGNSAPDKSGLPSDRFSAERTGGSVSTLTIQRTQQEDSAVYLCASSLEDRRSTEAFFGQGTRLTVV.

Ten or more counts support this clonotype. The chain links TRBV7-9 to TRBJ2-1; unclear D gene. Germline V gene data show CDR1 as SEHNR and CDR2 as FQNEAQ (reference sequence). The V gene lost 5 bases and the J gene lost 1 base, with 12 bases spanning the gap. There are 15 residues in the CDR3. The CDR3 region is CASSPRRTSYNEQFF. CDR3 nucleotides: TGTGCCAGCAGCCCTCGACGCACTTCCTACAATGAGCAGTTCTTC. The whole variable domain, filled in from reference TRBV7-9 and TRBJ2-1, reads DTGVSQNPRHKITKRGQNVTFRCDPISEHNRLYWYRQTLGQGPEFLTYFQNEAQLEKSRLLSDRFSAERPKGSFSTLEIQRTEQGDSAMYLCASSPRRTSYNEQFFGPGTRLTVL.

This clonotype was seen at least ten times. V usage is TRBV6-5 and J usage is TRBJ2-1, with TRBD2 matching over 13 bases. This CDR3 region has 14 residues. V was pared by 6 bases and J by 6 bases, with 2 bases of the junction left unmatched. CDR1 MNHEY and CDR2 SVGAGI come from the germline V gene. CDR3 amino acids: CASSWTSGSNEQFF. In DNA, the CDR3 is TGTGCCAGCAGCTGGACTAGCGGGAGCAATGAGCAGTTCTTC.

This clonotype was counted at least ten times. The chain links TRBV2 to TRBJ2-1, with 9 bases fitting TRBD2. V lost 6 bases, J lost 7 bases, and 13 bases stayed unmatched. The CDR3 has 16 residues. CDR1 and CDR2 (germline): SNHLY, FYNNEI. CDR3 nucleotides: TGTGCCAGCAGGGTTGTTAGCGGGAGTAAGTGGAATGAGCAGTTCTTC. Residues: CASRVVSGSKWNEQFF.

Comments on this clonotype: Being one base from a much bigger clone, this may be a read error. The CDR3 region has the DNA TGTTCCAGCAGTTTAGACAGAGTAAAAGAGACCCAGTACTTC. Amino acid sequence: CSSSLDRVKETQYF. This rearrangement joins TRBV28 to TRBJ2-5; D perhaps matches TRBD1 (5 bases). The CDR3 has 14 residues. The germline V gene has CDR1 MDHEN and CDR2 SYDVKM.

The rearrangement joins TRBV2 to TRBJ2-5, with TRBD2 matching over 14 bases. Trimming at V came to 5 bases and at J to 4 bases, leaving 12 bases not matched to a gene. CDR1 and CDR2 from the germline V gene are SNHLY and FYNNEI. This CDR3 has 18 residues. The CDR3 region has the DNA TGTGCCAGCAGTTCCCCGGGACTAGCGGGAGTGGAGGGAGAGACCCAGTACTTC. Protein product: CASSSPGLAGVEGETQYF.

This clonotype was seen repeatedly, ten times or more. The chain has TRBV5-1 and TRBJ2-1; D is unresolved. Trimming took 4 bases from V and 6 from J, leaving 14 bases between them. The CDR3 spans 14 residues. The germline CDR1 and CDR2 sequences are SGHRS and YFSETQ. The CDR3 region has the DNA TGCGCCAGCAGCCCGGGCCAAGCTAGCAATGAGCAGTTCTTC. Translating it yields CASSPGQASNEQFF.

This chain joins TRBV18 and TRBJ1-1, with D possibly being TRBD1 (6 bases). Trimming removed 4 bases at V and 1 base at J, with 22 bases between. In germline, CDR1 is KGHSH, CDR2 LQKENI. The CDR3 is 18 residues long. In DNA form, the CDR3 reads TGTGCCAGCTCACTTTTATTGGGACCTCGAGGGGGGAACACTGAAGCTTTCTTT. The encoded protein is CASSLLLGPRGGNTEAFF. The full variable domain, rest sourced from reference TRBV18 and TRBJ1-1, is NAGVMQNPRHLVRRRGQEARLRCSPMKGHSHVYWYRQLPEEGLKFMVYLQKENIIDESGMPKERFSAEFPKEGPSILRIQQVVRGDSAAYFCASSLLLGPRGGNTEAFFGQGTRLTVV.